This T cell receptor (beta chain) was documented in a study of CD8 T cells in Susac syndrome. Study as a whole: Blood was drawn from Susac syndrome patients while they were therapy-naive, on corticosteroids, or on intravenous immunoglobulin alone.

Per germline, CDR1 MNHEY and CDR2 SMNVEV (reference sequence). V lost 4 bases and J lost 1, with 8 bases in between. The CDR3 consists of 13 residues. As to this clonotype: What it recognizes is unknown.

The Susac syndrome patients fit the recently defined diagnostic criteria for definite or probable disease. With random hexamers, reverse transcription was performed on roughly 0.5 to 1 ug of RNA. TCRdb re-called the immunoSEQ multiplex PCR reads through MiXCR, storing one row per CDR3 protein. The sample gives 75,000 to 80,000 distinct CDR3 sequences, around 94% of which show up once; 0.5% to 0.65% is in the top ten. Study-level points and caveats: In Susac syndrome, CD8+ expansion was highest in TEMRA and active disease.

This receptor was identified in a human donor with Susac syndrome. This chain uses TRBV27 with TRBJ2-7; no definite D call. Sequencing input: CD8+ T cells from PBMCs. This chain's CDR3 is CASSSPPSYEQYF. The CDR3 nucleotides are TGTGCCAGCAGTTCCCCCCCTTCCTACGAGCAGTACTTC.